This entry features one TCR beta chain sequence. As yet, its antigen is unknown. The data belong to a study of PD-1 blockade in classical Hodgkin lymphoma. The study's findings and limits: A significant rise in TCR diversity by C4D1 was seen for CD4+ but not CD8+ cells. Complete responders had baseline diversity similar to newly diagnosed patients. Differences between repertoires have undefined causes, possibly disease activity or prior therapy.

Generated by immunoSEQ multiplex PCR, the TCRdb table keeps only in-frame clones and is missing some. The repertoire holds about 46,000 clones, less than 85% seen once, with roughly 22% in the top ten. The junction had 19 bases not matched to a gene; V was cut back by 5 bases and J by 4 bases. The germline V gene encodes CDR1 SGHTA and CDR2 FQGNSA. The CDR3 is 18 amino acids. Every patient had relapsed following autologous stem cell transplantation, and cohorts differed in brentuximab vedotin exposure. Classifying best responses yielded complete response, partial response or progressive disease. The rearrangement uses TRBV7-2 and TRBJ1-2; 7 bases are shared with TRBD1. Sequenced here: peripheral blood mononuclear cells (PBMCs), sampled before the second cycle of nivolumab. The TCR was taken from a human donor with classical Hodgkin lymphoma. The CDR3 here is CASSPGPGNRGKSYGYTF. The CDR3 DNA sequence: TGTGCCAGCAGCCCCGGTCCAGGGAACAGGGGAAAGAGCTATGGCTACACCTTC.